The source of this T cell receptor (beta chain) is a study of control samples from healthy donors and cancer patients. The germline gives CDR1 MNHEY, CDR2 SVGAGI. Trimming cost V 6 bases and J 3 bases; bases outside gene matches: 10. This CDR3 region has 15 residues. Some clones are missing from TCRdb's copy, which holds only in-frame ones; the method was immunoSEQ multiplex PCR. The profile covers 60,000 to 70,000 clones, with 65% to 90% appearing a single time and over 4.5% taken by the ten largest. The sequenced sample consisted of blood. The sequence was collected from a man in his forties or fifties in good health. This rearrangement joins TRBV6-5 to TRBJ1-1; 7 bases match TRBD1. The chain's CDR3 is CASSPPDRSYTEAFF. As DNA, the CDR3 is TGTGCCAGCAGCCCACCGGACAGGTCCTACACTGAAGCTTTCTTT.